The rows below give T cell receptor beta chains drawn from one sample of a study of T cell responses to AZD1222 COVID-19 vaccine. TCRdb keeps only in-frame clones here, not all; method: immunoSEQ multiplex PCR. The table has roughly 130,000 clones, about 82% seen once; the top ten hold 9% to 15%. This specimen consisted of peripheral blood, obtained on day 0 of AZD1222 vaccination. Receptor source: an adult in good health. Both conserved end residues are part of each CDR3. The D gene is left open where the match is weak. Not every row has a clone size; where given, it reads once, few, many or a size class.

J,V,size,D,CDR3,DNA
TRBJ1-2,TRBV19,-,-,CASSTWNYIGDKGGYTF,TGTGCCAGTAGCACGTGGAACTACATTGGAGACAAGGGGGGCTACACCTTC
TRBJ1-6,TRBV2,-,-,CASSAFGGNNSPLHF,TGTGCCAGCAGTGCGTTTGGAGGGAATAATTCACCCCTCCACTTT
TRBJ2-1,TRBV5-1,few,TRBD1,CASSFRPGGSYNEQFF,TGCGCCAGCAGCTTTCGGCCAGGGGGCTCCTACAATGAGCAGTTCTTC
TRBJ1-2,TRBV11-2,-,-,CASSLGGRYGYTF,TGTGCCAGCAGCTTAGGGGGGCGGTATGGCTACACCTTC
TRBJ2-2,TRBV5-1,-,-,CASSLVTTGELFF,TGCGCCAGCAGCTTGGTCACCACCGGGGAGCTGTTTTTT
TRBJ2-2,TRBV19,-,-,CASSIAQNTGELFF,TGTGCCAGTAGTATTGCACAGAACACCGGGGAGCTGTTTTTT
TRBJ2-2,TRBV7-2,-,-,CASSNTPATGELFF,TGTGCCAGCAGCAATACCCCGGCGACCGGGGAGCTGTTTTTT
TRBJ1-5,TRBV27,-,-,CASSPPASQHF,TGTGCCAGCAGCCCCCCTGCCTCCCAGCATTTT
TRBJ1-1,TRBV7-2,-,-,CASSNRAVNTEAFF,TGTGCCAGCAGCAACCGAGCGGTGAACACTGAAGCTTTCTTT
TRBJ2-7,TRBV4-1,-,-,CASSHPGQGYYEQYF,TGCGCCAGCAGCCATCCGGGGCAGGGGTACTACGAGCAGTACTTC
TRBJ2-2,TRBV11-3,-,-,CASSPDGGHNTGELFF,TGTGCCAGCAGCCCGGACGGGGGGCACAACACCGGGGAGCTGTTTTTT
TRBJ1-2,TRBV6-1,-,-,CASSEVQGYIYGYTF,TGTGCCAGCAGTGAAGTCCAGGGGTATATCTATGGCTACACCTTC
TRBJ1-1,TRBV6-4,-,-,CASSAQLNTEAFF,TGTGCCAGCAGTGCGCAACTGAACACTGAAGCTTTCTTT
TRBJ2-1,TRBV6-5,once,TRBD2,CASSGLAGLNEQFF,TGTGCCAGCAGCGGACTAGCGGGGCTCAATGAGCAGTTCTTC
TRBJ2-7,TRBV29-1,-,-,CSVVTGAEQYF,TGCAGCGTTGTCACGGGTGCCGAGCAGTACTTC
TRBJ2-7,TRBV2,-,TRBD1,CASNLIGQGAYEQYF,TGTGCCAGCAACTTAATAGGACAGGGAGCCTACGAGCAGTACTTC
TRBJ2-7,TRBV6-5,-,-,CASSYSGGQYF,TGTGCCAGCAGTTACTCGGGGGGGCAGTACTTC
TRBJ1-2,TRBV18,-,TRBD1,CASSLGTDGYTF,TGTGCCAGCTCACTCGGGACAGATGGCTACACCTTC
TRBJ2-7,TRBV7-6,-,-,CASSPAQGSYEQYF,TGTGCCAGCAGCCCGGCTCAGGGTTCCTACGAGCAGTACTTC
TRBJ1-2,TRBV19,-,-,CASSKLLGLGYGYTF,TGTGCCAGTAGTAAGCTGTTGGGTCTAGGCTATGGCTACACCTTC
TRBJ2-1,TRBV3-1/TRBV3-2,-,-,CASSEGTPESDEQFF,TGTGCCAGCAGTGAGGGGACTCCGGAGTCCGATGAGCAGTTCTTC
TRBJ1-2,TRBV4-1,-,-,CASNGGGGGYTF,TGCGCCAGCAACGGTGGGGGAGGTGGCTACACCTTC
TRBJ1-1,TRBV6-5,-,-,CATRLQNTEAFF,TGTGCCACCCGACTGCAAAACACTGAAGCTTTCTTT
TRBJ1-6,TRBV5-1,once,-,CASSLGFGNSPLHF,TGCGCCAGCAGCTTGGGATTCGGTAATTCACCCCTCCACTTT
TRBJ1-2,TRBV6-6,-,-,CASNGMSRGYYGYTF,TGTGCCAGCAATGGAATGTCGCGGGGATACTATGGCTACACCTTC
TRBJ1-2,TRBV30,few,TRBD1,CAWSRDRPRGYTF,TGTGCCTGGAGTCGGGACAGGCCGAGAGGCTACACCTTC
TRBJ1-2,TRBV2,-,TRBD1,CASSGLSGGEGYTF,TGTGCCAGCAGTGGGTTATCAGGGGGTGAAGGCTACACCTTC
TRBJ1-1,TRBV2,-,-,CASSILTGYTEAFF,TGTGCCAGCAGTATACTCACAGGGTACACTGAAGCTTTCTTT
TRBJ2-7,TRBV4-1,-,-,CASSQARDLTYEQYF,TGCGCCAGCAGCCAAGCCCGGGACTTAACCTACGAGCAGTACTTC
TRBJ1-6,TRBV27,-,-,CASSAPRDGASAPLHF,TGTGCCAGCAGCGCACCGAGGGACGGGGCTTCTGCACCCCTCCACTTT
TRBJ2-7,TRBV6-6,once,-,CASRPPGRDEQYF,TGTGCCAGCAGGCCGCCCGGTCGGGACGAGCAGTACTTC
TRBJ1-1,TRBV11-2,-,-,CASRPEGWGANTEAFF,TGTGCCAGCAGACCGGAGGGCTGGGGCGCAAACACTGAAGCTTTCTTT
TRBJ1-2,TRBV18,-,-,CASSPGEQDYGYTF,TGTGCCAGCTCACCCGGGGAACAAGACTATGGCTACACCTTC
TRBJ2-7,TRBV27,once,-,CASSEDGASSYEQYF,TGTGCCAGCAGCGAGGACGGGGCGAGCTCCTACGAGCAGTACTTC
TRBJ2-7,TRBV29-1,few,-,CSVVGGERYEQYF,TGCAGCGTTGTGGGCGGCGAGCGCTACGAGCAGTACTTC
TRBJ2-1,TRBV2,-,TRBD1,CASQEQGSYNEQFF,TGTGCCAGCCAGGAACAGGGGTCTTACAATGAGCAGTTCTTC
TRBJ1-3,TRBV5-1,-,-,CASSLGDSGNTIYF,TGCGCCAGCAGCTTGGGGGACTCTGGAAACACCATATATTTT
TRBJ1-6,TRBV7-9,-,-,CASSLGDRSGSPLHF,TGTGCCAGCAGCTTAGGTGACAGGTCGGGTTCACCCCTCCACTTT
TRBJ2-1,TRBV9,-,TRBD2,CASSFRGLAGDEQFF,TGTGCCAGCAGCTTCCGAGGACTAGCGGGCGATGAGCAGTTCTTC
TRBJ2-4,TRBV10-1,-,-,CASSGLLLAKNIQYF,TGCGCCAGCAGTGGTTTGCTTCTAGCCAAAAACATTCAGTACTTC
TRBJ2-7,TRBV30,-,TRBD2,CACAGLAATVQYF,TGTGCCTGCGCGGGACTAGCGGCTACGGTGCAGTACTTC
TRBJ2-7,TRBV7-2,-,-,CASSVSRENNEQYF,TGTGCCAGCAGCGTAAGCAGGGAAAACAACGAGCAGTACTTC
TRBJ1-1,TRBV5-1,-,TRBD1,CASSLGTGLHTEAFF,TGCGCCAGCAGCTTGGGGACAGGACTCCACACTGAAGCTTTCTTT
TRBJ2-1,TRBV5-1,-,-,CASSWQGGGFTYNEQFF,TGCGCCAGCAGCTGGCAGGGAGGGGGATTCACCTACAATGAGCAGTTCTTC
TRBJ2-7,TRBV19,-,-,CASRNNKREQYF,TGTGCCAGTAGGAACAACAAGAGAGAGCAGTACTTC
TRBJ1-2,TRBV18,-,TRBD1,CASSPTQGAPDGYTF,TGTGCCAGCTCACCCACCCAGGGGGCCCCAGATGGCTACACCTTC
TRBJ2-7,TRBV30,-,-,CAWKYRAREQYF,TGTGCCTGGAAATACAGGGCTAGGGAGCAGTACTTC
TRBJ1-4,TRBV9,-,-,CASSVVPTELEKLFF,TGTGCCAGCAGCGTAGTTCCCACAGAACTTGAAAAACTGTTTTTT
TRBJ1-1,TRBV6-5,-,TRBD1,CASSYSSGGPAFF,TGTGCCAGCAGTTACTCGTCAGGGGGCCCAGCTTTCTTT
TRBJ2-2,TRBV10-3,few,TRBD2,CAIKGTSGANTGELFF,TGTGCCATCAAGGGAACTAGCGGGGCGAACACCGGGGAGCTGTTTTTT
TRBJ2-4,TRBV7-9,-,-,CASTHENIQYF,TGTGCCAGCACTCACGAAAACATTCAGTACTTC
TRBJ1-2,TRBV18,-,-,CASSPQQQPTNYGYTF,TGTGCCAGCTCACCACAACAGCAACCTACTAACTATGGCTACACCTTC
TRBJ1-2,TRBV6-2/TRBV6-3,-,-,CASSYGTLGYGYTF,TGTGCCAGCAGTTATGGGACACTCGGTTATGGCTACACCTTC
TRBJ2-1,TRBV5-4,few,-,CASSLQGSEQFF,TGTGCCAGCAGCTTGCAGGGATCAGAGCAGTTCTTC
TRBJ2-5,TRBV9,-,-,CASSGTSGRGETQYF,TGTGCCAGCAGCGGTACCTCGGGAAGGGGAGAGACCCAGTACTTC